This T cell receptor (beta chain) was obtained from a study of T cell responses to AZD1222 COVID-19 vaccine. As for the study in general: Second-dose intervals of approximately 4 or approximately 12 weeks were pooled.

Remarks on this clone: Its antigen is still unknown.

The study, taken as a whole, reports: Reportedly, close to half of spike-specific TCRs are directed against unmutated variant regions. Only after the peak T cell response were repertoires sampled. Regions 160-218 and 743-854 dominated among vaccine-associated CD4 TCRs spanning spike.

TCRdb's table, derived via immunoSEQ multiplex PCR, lists solely in-frame clones and lacks some. The data contain 90,000 or so clones, approximately 91% of them singletons. The CDR3 consists of 18 residues. V shed 3 bases and J shed 2 bases, with 24 bases lying between them. Germline V lookup: CDR1 DFQATT, CDR2 SNEGSKA (reference sequence). The rearrangement links TRBV20-1 to TRBJ2-3; D uncertain. The sequenced sample was peripheral blood, obtained on day 0 of AZD1222 vaccination. The TCR was taken from an adult in good health. The CDR3: CSASRQSTTGRLTDTQYF. The CDR3 coding sequence is TGCAGTGCTAGTCGGCAGAGTACTACCGGGCGGCTCACAGATACGCAGTATTTT.